Listed below are T cell receptor beta chains from one sample, sequenced in a study of beta chain features in type 1 diabetes. Libraries were prepared by immunoSEQ multiplex PCR; TCRdb keeps only in-frame clonotypes and omits some of them. The data show approximately 250,000 clones, roughly a quarter seen once. Material for sequencing was naive CD4+ T cells from blood. These receptors all come from a woman aged 25-40 years with type 1 diabetes. CDR3s include the opening cysteine and the closing phenylalanine or tryptophan. D genes are given only for firm matches. Expanded clones get a size class; other rows say once, few or many, or leave the size out.

d_call | j_call | clone_size | v_call | cdr3_aa | cdr3_nt
. | TRBJ2-5 | . | TRBV5-6 | CASSLPGQFQETQYF | TGTGCCAGCAGCTTGCCCGGACAGTTTCAAGAGACCCAGTACTTC
. | TRBJ1-2 | . | TRBV10-3 | CAISSTGPGYTF | TGTGCCATCAGTTCGACAGGTCCTGGCTACACCTTC
. | TRBJ1-1 | . | TRBV30 | CAWSPQGEAFF | TGTGCCTGGAGTCCCCAGGGTGAAGCTTTCTTT
TRBD1 | TRBJ1-1 | few | TRBV6-4 | CASRTTGGTEAFF | TGTGCCAGCAGGACAACAGGGGGCACTGAAGCTTTCTTT
TRBD1 | TRBJ1-4 | . | TRBV4-1 | CASSTQTGNEKLFF | TGCGCCAGCAGCACACAGACAGGGAATGAAAAACTGTTTTTT
TRBD1 | TRBJ1-1 | few | TRBV29-1 | CSVGTGGPSMNTEAFF | TGCAGCGTCGGGACAGGGGGGCCATCTATGAACACTGAAGCTTTCTTT
. | TRBJ1-1 | . | TRBV14 | CASSQASGSRGMNTEAFF | TGTGCCAGCAGCCAAGCGTCGGGCTCGCGGGGCATGAACACTGAAGCTTTCTTT
. | TRBJ2-7 | few | TRBV4-2 | CASSQDQTGSYEQYF | TGTGCCAGCAGCCAAGACCAGACAGGATCCTACGAGCAGTACTTC
. | TRBJ2-3 | . | TRBV5-1 | CASSSQGTDTQYF | TGCGCCAGCAGTAGCCAGGGGACAGATACGCAGTATTTT
TRBD1 | TRBJ1-4 | . | TRBV4-1 | CASSQGSGQGGEKLFF | TGCGCCAGCAGCCAAGGATCGGGACAGGGAGGTGAAAAACTGTTTTTT
TRBD2 | TRBJ2-3 | . | TRBV6-1 | CASSEGLAGVGDTQYF | TGTGCCAGCAGTGAGGGACTAGCGGGAGTCGGAGATACGCAGTATTTT
. | TRBJ1-6 | few | TRBV6-5 | CASRSPGLSLHF | TGTGCCAGCAGGTCACCAGGGTTATCCCTCCACTTT
TRBD2 | TRBJ2-1 | . | TRBV19 | CASSNLAGIIYNEQFF | TGTGCCAGTAGCAATCTAGCGGGAATAATTTACAATGAGCAGTTCTTC
. | TRBJ1-5 | few | TRBV30 | CAWSVSGDQPQHF | TGTGCCTGGAGTGTTTCAGGGGATCAGCCCCAGCATTTT
TRBD2 | TRBJ2-2 | . | TRBV7-2 | CASSFAGDTGELFF | TGTGCCAGCAGCTTCGCGGGGGACACCGGGGAGCTGTTTTTT
TRBD2 | TRBJ2-7 | few | TRBV4-1 | CASSQVASGRPTYEQYF | TGCGCCAGCAGCCAAGTGGCTAGCGGGAGGCCCACCTACGAGCAGTACTTC
. | TRBJ2-7 | . | TRBV4-1 | CASSQLSSAEQYF | TGCGCCAGCAGCCAACTCAGCAGCGCCGAGCAGTACTTC
. | TRBJ1-5 | few | TRBV29-1 | CSAKLDGNQPQHF | TGCAGCGCCAAATTAGATGGCAATCAGCCCCAGCATTTT
. | TRBJ2-7 | . | TRBV15 | CATSRMAGVFYEQYF | TGTGCCACCAGCAGAATGGCAGGGGTATTCTACGAGCAGTACTTC
. | TRBJ2-1 | few | TRBV2 | CASSEAGEEFF | TGTGCCAGCAGTGAAGCGGGAGAAGAATTCTTC
. | TRBJ2-3 | few | TRBV15 | CATSRDAGNTQYF | TGTGCCACCAGCAGAGATGCGGGAAATACGCAGTATTTT
TRBD2 | TRBJ2-5 | . | TRBV18 | CASSPGLVKETQYF | TGTGCCAGCTCGCCCGGACTAGTAAAAGAGACCCAGTACTTC
TRBD1 | TRBJ2-5 | few | TRBV28 | CASSFRDRETQYF | TGTGCCAGCAGTTTTCGGGACAGAGAGACCCAGTACTTC
. | TRBJ1-1 | few | TRBV7-9 | CASSPDTEAFF | TGTGCCAGCAGCCCCGACACTGAAGCTTTCTTT
TRBD1 | TRBJ1-5 | . | TRBV30 | CAWNPRGTSNQPQHF | TGTGCCTGGAACCCCAGGGGGACTAGCAATCAGCCCCAGCATTTT
TRBD2 | TRBJ2-3 | . | TRBV23-1 | CASSQSIREGWSNPSTDTQYF | TGCGCCAGCAGTCAATCGATTAGGGAGGGTTGGTCTAACCCTAGCACAGATACGCAGTATTTT